The 8 T cell receptor beta chains below come from one sample, sequenced in a study of CD8 T cells in Susac syndrome. When the RNA was reverse transcribed, random hexamers were used with an input of roughly 0.45 to 1 ug. TCRdb reprocessed the immunoSEQ multiplex PCR reads with MiXCR, giving one entry per CDR3 protein. The sample lists around 71,000 distinct CDR3 sequences, 96% occurring once. The specimen sequenced was CD4+ T cells from PBMCs. The receptors stem from a human donor with multiple sclerosis.

The chain employs TRBV7-9 and TRBJ1-1; D is ambiguous. V was clipped by 4 bases and J by 1 base, with 16 bases between them. In germline, CDR1 is SEHNR, CDR2 FQNEAQ (reference sequence). This CDR3 comprises 16 residues. CDR3 nucleotide sequence: TGTGCCAGCAGCTCCCGGATGGGCCGGACGAACACTGAAGCTTTCTTT. Translation: CASSSRMGRTNTEAFF.

The J gene is TRBJ1-5, the V gene TRBV30, with 9 bases matching TRBD1. Germline V gene sequence: CDR1 GTSNPN, CDR2 SVGIG (reference sequence). The junction had 3 bases not matched to a gene; V was cut back by 2 bases and J by 4 bases. This CDR3 is built from 14 residues. The CDR3 sequence: CAWSRGTGNQPQHF. DNA of the CDR3: TGTGCCTGGAGTCGCGGGACAGGGAATCAGCCCCAGCATTTT.

This clonotype appeared once. The V gene is TRBV29-1, the J gene TRBJ2-7; 7 nucleotides agree with TRBD1. CDR1 and CDR2 (germline): SQVTM, ANQGSEA. The CDR3 consists of 12 residues. V was clipped by 3 bases and J by 2 bases; unmatched bases: 1. The CDR3 region is CSVEGQTYEQYF. CDR3 nucleotide sequence: TGCAGCGTTGAGGGACAGACCTACGAGCAGTACTTC.

The rearrangement joins TRBV20-1 to TRBJ2-3; 8 bases map to TRBD1. The J segment lost 3 bases and the V segment lost 7 bases, leaving 6 bases of the junction unmatched. The CDR3 is made up of 13 amino acids. The V gene's germline CDR1 is DFQATT and CDR2 SNEGSKA (reference sequence). CDR3 coding DNA: TGCAGTGGTTACAGGGGGGAGACAGATACGCAGTATTTT. Translation gives CSGYRGETDTQYF.

The V and J genes are TRBV7-9 and TRBJ2-6; TRBD2 matches 11 bases. CDR1 SEHNR and CDR2 FQNEAQ come from the germline V gene (reference sequence). V gave up 5 bases and J gave up 2 bases; unmatched junction bases: 8. This CDR3 is built from 18 residues. Here the CDR3 DNA reads TGTGCCAGCAGCCTCAGTAGCGGGGGGGCTACTGGGGCCAACGTCCTGACTTTC. Protein sequence: CASSLSSGGATGANVLTF.

The rearrangement uses TRBV28 and TRBJ2-5; 7 bases align to TRBD2. V dropped 2 bases and J dropped 2; count of bases not matched to a gene: 5. Germline V lookup: CDR1 MDHEN, CDR2 SYDVKM. The CDR3 is 15 residues long. The DNA for the CDR3 is TGTGCCAGCAGTTTAACGTGGGGGGGACAAGAGACCCAGTACTTC. It translates to CASSLTWGGQETQYF.

As for this clonotype: One junction end disagrees with the germline gene, perhaps due to a read error. This chain joins TRBV7-9 and TRBJ1-6; TRBD1 matches at 9 bases. The CDR3 is 12 residues long. Germline V gene data show CDR1 as SEHNR and CDR2 as FQNEAQ (reference sequence). The CDR3 nucleotides read TGTGCCAGCAGCAACCAGTCGGGACAGGGCGTCTTT. This encodes CASSNQSGQGVF.

The rearrangement uses TRBV12-3 or TRBV12-4 and TRBJ1-5; 8 nucleotides align to TRBD1. The CDR3 sequence is 17 residues long. V lost 5 bases and J lost 4; bases outside the gene matches: 13. CDR3 sequence reads: CASSPTHGQGANQPQHF. The CDR3 nucleotides read TGTGCCAGCAGTCCTACTCATGGACAGGGCGCTAATCAGCCCCAGCATTTT.